One and the same sample provided the 3 T cell receptor beta chains below, sequenced in a study of blood T cell repertoires in COVID-19. TCRdb keeps only in-frame clones here, not all; method: immunoSEQ multiplex PCR. This table has approximately 170,000 clones, around four fifths appearing once. Sample: peripheral blood. These TCRs come from a man between 65 and 85 years old who had recovered from COVID-19.

The chain employs TRBV9 and TRBJ2-1; D remains ambiguous. The length of the CDR3 is 15 residues. Germline lookup yields CDR1 SGDLS and CDR2 YYNGEE. Trimming took 0 bases from V and 1 from J, leaving 8 bases between them. DNA of the CDR3: TGTGCCAGCAGCGTAGCTACTTCATCCTACAATGAGCAGTTCTTC. It translates to CASSVATSSYNEQFF.

The V call is TRBV18, the J call TRBJ2-2, with TRBD1 matching over 7 bases. Germline lookup yields CDR1 KGHSH and CDR2 LQKENI. This CDR3 has 15 residues. The J segment lost 6 bases and the V segment lost 6 bases, leaving 10 bases of the junction unmatched. The CDR3 loop is CASSPDREIAGELFF. For the CDR3, the DNA is TGTGCCAGCTCCCCCGACAGGGAGATTGCCGGGGAGCTGTTTTTT.

This clone was counted a few times. The chain recombines TRBV28 with TRBJ1-1; tentative D call: TRBD1 (5 bases). The CDR3 is made up of 11 amino acids. Germline assignment: CDR1 MDHEN and CDR2 SYDVKM. V gave up 3 bases and J gave up 7 bases, with 6 bases separating them. This chain's CDR3 is CASSLGREAFF. The CDR3 nucleotides read TGTGCCAGCAGTTTGGGGCGTGAAGCTTTCTTT.